The next 2 T cell receptor beta chains were all read from a single sample in a study of regulatory T cells in long-lasting Graves disease. Arm-PCR with iRepertoire HTBI primers amplified the CDR3 regions for these TCR beta libraries. MiXCR was run by TCRdb on the multiplex PCR reads, yielding one entry per CDR3 protein. Here the sample spans 620,000 or so distinct CDR3 sequences, roughly 16% being singletons. Regarding time point: newly diagnosed GD, antithyroid drugs for less than 3 months. From PBMCs, RNA was extracted and then used to make the TCR library. These same data were also listed under a study on T cells in Graves' hyperthyroidism and ophthalmopathy.

The material was peripheral blood mononuclear cells (PBMCs), obtained at new diagnosis, from a patient treated with antithyroid drugs. The receptors here all came from a woman younger than 45 with Graves disease.

This clonotype was counted at least ten times. This rearrangement joins TRBV30 to TRBJ1-4, with D perhaps TRBD1 (5 bases). V lost 6 bases to trimming and J lost 10 bases, with 18 bases between them. Germline V gene data show CDR1 as GTSNPN and CDR2 as SVGIG (reference sequence). CDR3 length: 13 residues. CDR3 nucleotides: TGTGCCTGCTCCGGGACGGGCGGTGGAAAACTGTTTTTT. It translates to CACSGTGGGKLFF.

This clonotype has ten or more counts. V gene TRBV3-1 combines with J gene TRBJ2-5; D not resolved. Per the germline V gene, CDR1 is LGHDT and CDR2 is YNNKEL (reference sequence). The CDR3 covers 15 residues. The V end was cut by 0 bases, the J end by 5 bases, with 13 bases between. The CDR3 DNA reads TGTGCCAGCAGCCAAGATGTAAGGTACGAGGAGACCCAGTACTTC. This translates into CASSQDVRYEETQYF.